A single sample is the source of the 15 T cell receptor beta chains below, sequenced in a study of blood T cell repertoires in COVID-19. Only in-frame clones appear in the TCRdb table, and some are missing; sequencing was by immunoSEQ multiplex PCR. The sample lists around 240,000 clones, roughly 80% occurring once. The specimen was peripheral blood. The receptors come from a woman in her forties or fifties with acute or convalescent COVID-19.

V and J are TRBV28 and TRBJ1-2; weak D call: TRBD1 (6 bases). Germline CDR1 is MDHEN and CDR2 is SYDVKM. CDR3 length equals 15 residues. Trimming left V 6 bases short and J 4 bases short, with 18 bases between. The CDR3 nucleotides read TGTGCCAGCAGGGCCGGAGCAGGGGATGTCTATGGCTACACCTTC. As protein: CASRAGAGDVYGYTF.

J is TRBJ1-4 and V is TRBV15, with D unresolved. CDR1 and CDR2 (germline): LNHNV, YYDKDF (reference sequence). The ends were cut back, 0 bases at V and 3 bases at J, with 8 bases in the middle. The CDR3 runs to 15 residues. The CDR3 nucleotides read TGTGCCACCAGCAGAGATTGGCAGGCTAATGAAAAACTGTTTTTT. Its translation: CATSRDWQANEKLFF. The full variable domain, completed using reference TRBV15 and TRBJ1-4, is DAMVIQNPRYQVTQFGKPVTLSCSQTLNHNVMYWYQQKSSQAPKLLFHYYDKDFNNEADTPDNFQSRRPNTSFCFLDIRSPGLGDTAMYLCATSRDWQANEKLFFGSGTQLSVL.

The chain carries TRBV2 and TRBJ2-3, with D uncertain. Germline V gene sequence: CDR1 SNHLY, CDR2 FYNNEI. Trimming removed 1 base from V and 0 bases from J, with 8 bases in between. CDR3 length: 15 residues. CDR3 in amino acids: CASSEGPISTDTQYF. The CDR3 DNA reads TGTGCCAGCAGTGAAGGGCCAATTAGCACAGATACGCAGTATTTT.

The chain uses TRBV5-1 and TRBJ2-5, with 8 bases aligning to TRBD1. The V gene's germline CDR1 is SGHRS and CDR2 YFSETQ. J lost 5 bases, V lost 2 bases, and 11 bases had no gene match. The CDR3 runs 16 residues. The CDR3 protein is CASSFPKQGESETQYF. In DNA form, the CDR3 reads TGCGCCAGCAGCTTCCCAAAACAGGGGGAATCGGAGACCCAGTACTTC.

The rearrangement joins TRBV7-2 to TRBJ1-4, with D possibly TRBD1 on 5 matching bases. Germline CDR1 and CDR2: SGHTA and FQGNSA. The CDR3 consists of 15 residues. The V and J ends lost 3 bases and 3 bases respectively, with 11 bases between them. In nucleotides, the CDR3 is TGTGCCAGCAGCTTCGACAGTGTCCCTAATGAAAAACTGTTTTTT. This codes for CASSFDSVPNEKLFF.

This clone was found once. The rearrangement links TRBV10-3 to TRBJ2-1; 9 bases align to TRBD2. CDR1 and CDR2 from the germline V gene are ENHRY and SYGVKD. The CDR3 totals 18 residues. Trimming cost V 2 bases and J 2 bases; bases outside gene matches: 10. This CDR3 is CAISEPPGGGRAYNEQFF. CDR3 nucleotide sequence: TGTGCCATCAGTGAGCCGCCCGGGGGCGGGAGGGCCTACAATGAGCAGTTCTTC.

The chain is built from TRBV28 and TRBJ1-2; 11 bases are a match to TRBD1. The CDR3 extends over 15 amino acids. The J segment lost 8 bases and the V segment lost 2 bases, leaving 7 bases of the junction unmatched. Germline V lookup: CDR1 MDHEN, CDR2 SYDVKM. CDR3 in DNA: TGTGCCAGCAGTTTAAGCGGACAGGGGGCGAAGGGCTACACCTTC. Its translation: CASSLSGQGAKGYTF.

This clone was observed a few times. The V call is TRBV30, the J call TRBJ1-4; 9 positions match TRBD1. Germline V CDR1 and CDR2: GTSNPN, SVGIG (reference sequence). V shed 4 bases, J shed 8 bases, and the junction held 8 bases outside the gene matches. This CDR3 region has 14 residues. Here the CDR3 reads CAWNRDRVGEKLFF. The DNA for the CDR3 is TGTGCCTGGAACCGGGACAGGGTCGGGGAAAAACTGTTTTTT.

This clone was counted only a few times. The V and J genes are TRBV28 and TRBJ2-5; D possibly corresponds to TRBD2 (6 bases). The V gene's germline CDR1 is MDHEN and CDR2 SYDVKM. This CDR3 region has 17 residues. Trimming took 4 bases from V and 4 from J, leaving 22 bases between them. Here the CDR3 reads CASSSGAGGYAGETQYF. DNA for the CDR3: TGTGCCAGCAGTTCGGGAGCAGGAGGGTACGCAGGAGAGACCCAGTACTTC. The full variable domain, its missing parts supplied by reference TRBV28 and TRBJ2-5, is DVKVTQSSRYLVKRTGEKVFLECVQDMDHENMFWYRQDPGLGLRLIYFSYDVKMKEKGDIPEGYSVSREKKERFSLILESASTNQTSMYLCASSSGAGGYAGETQYFGPGTRLLVL.

This clone is a singleton in its sample. The rearrangement joins TRBV11-2 to TRBJ2-1, with 11 bases lining up with TRBD2. The trim removed 4 bases at V and 4 bases at J, leaving 15 bases unmatched. This CDR3 has 19 amino acids. Germline lookup yields CDR1 SGHAT and CDR2 FQNNGV. The CDR3 DNA is TGTGCCAGCAGCTCCATCGGGGGGCTAGCGGGGGGTAGGTACAATGAGCAGTTCTTC. The encoded protein is CASSSIGGLAGGRYNEQFF.

The genes are TRBV19 and TRBJ2-7, with D perhaps TRBD2 (6 bases). Trimming removed 8 bases from V and 1 base from J, with 24 bases in between. The CDR3 length is 17 residues. The germline CDR1 and CDR2 sequences are LNHDA and SQIVND (reference sequence). CDR3 loop: CASRRDTSPGTSYEQYF. The CDR3 nucleotides are TGTGCCAGTCGTAGAGACACTAGCCCCGGGACGTCCTACGAGCAGTACTTC.

The chain is built from TRBV2 and TRBJ2-7, with a tentative D call TRBD1 (6 bases). V lost 7 bases and J 2 bases, leaving 15 bases between the germline ends. The CDR3 contains 14 residues. Germline-derived CDR1 and CDR2 are SNHLY and FYNNEI. The CDR3 DNA is TGTGCCAGCAAATACTTGGGGGCCGCCTACGAGCAGTACTTC. Its protein product is CASKYLGAAYEQYF.

The chain carries TRBV7-2 and TRBJ2-3, with D possibly being TRBD2 (7 bases). The V end was cut by 4 bases, the J end by 3 bases, with 11 bases between. Germline CDR1 SGHTA, CDR2 FQGNSA. The CDR3 is made up of 14 amino acids. The CDR3 nucleotides read TGTGCCAGCAGCTGGGGGGGGGCTACAGATACGCAGTATTTT. This encodes CASSWGGATDTQYF.

The J gene is TRBJ1-2, the V gene TRBV27; 8 bases agree with TRBD1. Looked up from germline, CDR1 is MNHEY and CDR2 is SMNVEV (reference sequence). The CDR3 totals 16 residues. Trimming took 3 bases from V and 0 from J; bases not matched to a gene: 6. CDR3 bases: TGTGCCAGCAGTTTGGCAGGGGGCTCGACTAACTATGGCTACACCTTC. It codes for CASSLAGGSTNYGYTF.

The CDR3 sequence: CASSLALDQPQHF. CDR3 DNA: TGCGCCAGCAGCTTGGCCCTAGATCAGCCCCAGCATTTT. The J gene is TRBJ1-5, the V gene TRBV5-1; no clear D. The V end was cut by 0 bases, the J end by 5 bases, with 6 bases between. CDR3 length: 13 amino acids. The germline CDR1 and CDR2 sequences are SGHRS and YFSETQ. Drawing the rest from reference TRBV5-1 and TRBJ1-5, the complete variable domain is KAGVTQTPRYLIKTRGQQVTLSCSPISGHRSVSWYQQTPGQGLQFLFEYFSETQRNKGNFPGRFSGRQFSNSRSEMNVSTLELGDSALYLCASSLALDQPQHFGDGTRLSIL.